Below are 6 T cell receptor beta chains sequenced from a single sample in a study of a mutant IDH1 vaccine in newly diagnosed glioma. Their cognate antigens are unknown. TCRdb's copy holds only in-frame clones and misses some; the assay was immunoSEQ multiplex PCR. The repertoire consists of about 61,000 clones, with 80% occurring once and the leading ten covering approximately 6.1%. The time point here: week 11, during vaccination. Topical imiquimod was applied with each vaccine dose, which held 300 ug of mutant IDH1 20-mer peptide. Sequencing was performed on PBMCs, taken from a glioma patient whose treatment included an IDH1 peptide vaccine. The receptors stem from a man between 50 and 59 years old with glioma.

The chain couples TRBV5-8 to TRBJ1-2; 7 bases match TRBD1. After removal of 0 bases from V and 7 bases from J, the junction contained 3 bases not matched to a gene. The CDR3 has 13 residues. Germline CDR1 SGHTS, CDR2 YDEGEE. The CDR3: CASSLGRGSGYTF. As DNA, the CDR3 is TGTGCCAGCAGCTTGGGCAGGGGGTCTGGCTACACCTTC.

This chain uses TRBV5-6 with TRBJ2-2; 7 bases match TRBD1. The J segment lost 5 bases and the V segment lost 5 bases, leaving 6 bases of the junction unmatched. In germline, CDR1 is SGHDT, CDR2 YYEEEE. The CDR3 runs to 14 residues. The CDR3 DNA reads TGTGCCAGCAGTACTAGGGGGCGGACCGGGGAGCTGTTTTTT. Its translation is CASSTRGRTGELFF. The entire variable domain, with the rest obtained from reference TRBV5-6 and TRBJ2-2, is as follows: DAGVTQSPTHLIKTRGQQVTLRCSPKSGHDTVSWYQQALGQGPQFIFQYYEEEERQRGNFPDRFSGHQFPNYSSELNVNALLLGDSALYLCASSTRGRTGELFFGEGSRLTVL.

The chain couples TRBV27 to TRBJ2-7, with a weak D call TRBD1 (6 bases). Trimming removed 6 bases from V and 6 bases from J, with 15 bases in between. Germline V CDR1 and CDR2: MNHEY, SMNVEV (reference sequence). The CDR3 has 13 amino acids. The CDR3 DNA reads TGTGCCAGCAGACAGGGTTCCTGGGGCGAGCAGTACTTC. Encoded protein: CASRQGSWGEQYF.

This chain links TRBV19 with TRBJ2-3; D remains ambiguous. Germline assignment: CDR1 LNHDA and CDR2 SQIVND (reference sequence). The ends were cut back, 4 bases at V and 6 bases at J, with 11 bases in the middle. This CDR3 region has 13 residues. This chain's CDR3 is CASSNYNADTQYF. The CDR3 DNA is TGTGCCAGTAGTAACTATAATGCGGATACGCAGTATTTT.

The CDR3 bases are TGTGCCAGTTTCGACAGGATAAATCAGCCCCAGCATTTT. It encodes CASFDRINQPQHF. The genes are TRBV28 and TRBJ1-5; D might be TRBD1 (6 bases). The germline V gene encodes CDR1 MDHEN and CDR2 SYDVKM. This CDR3 spans 13 amino acids. V lost 9 bases, J lost 4 bases, and 13 bases lay in between.

This sequence joins TRBV19 and TRBJ1-2; possibly TRBD1 for D (5 bases). Germline V gene lookup returns CDR1 LNHDA and CDR2 SQIVND (reference sequence). CDR3 length: 16 residues. The V end was cut by 3 bases, the J end by 2 bases, with 16 bases between. As DNA, the CDR3 is TGTGCCAGTAGTATGTATAGGGGACCAACGAACTATGGCTACACCTTC. It yields the protein CASSMYRGPTNYGYTF.